One and the same sample provided the 30 T cell receptor beta chains below, sequenced in a study of T cells in Graves' hyperthyroidism and ophthalmopathy. It was RNA transcripts that yielded the amplified TCR beta CDR3 regions. TCR CDR3 underwent first-round RT-PCR with the HTBI primer set. Using its own MiXCR run on the multiplex PCR reads, TCRdb lists one record per CDR3 protein. In the table there are 300,000 to 400,000 distinct CDR3 sequences, about 18% of which are singletons. Sequencing was carried out using blood. The receptors were gathered from a man aged 18 to 35 with Graves' ophthalmopathy.

This clonotype has a handful of counts. The gene calls are TRBV5-1 and TRBJ1-5; no definite D call. Germline V gene data show CDR1 as SGHRS and CDR2 as YFSETQ. Trimming cost V 3 bases and J 1 base, with 17 bases left between them. This CDR3 has 17 amino acids. CDR3 DNA: TGCGCCAGCAGCTCCCTTGATAGGACGGAGAGCAATCAGCCCCAGCATTTT. This codes for CASSSLDRTESNQPQHF.

This clonotype occurred a few times. This chain joins TRBV13 and TRBJ2-5; possible D gene TRBD1, 6 bases. The V end was cut by 0 bases, the J end by 7 bases, with 15 bases between. Per germline, CDR1 PRHDT and CDR2 FYEKMQ (reference sequence). The CDR3 sequence is 15 residues long. CDR3 bases: TGTGCCAGCAGCTTAGGGGACAGTCGATTCGTGACCCAGTACTTC. Its protein is CASSLGDSRFVTQYF.

This clonotype was recorded many times. CDR3 in amino acids: CASSSGLLFYEQYF. CDR3 nucleotides: TGTGCCAGCAGTTCTGGACTTCTATTCTACGAGCAGTACTTC. This chain links TRBV6-1 with TRBJ2-7, with D possibly matching TRBD2 (5 bases). The CDR3 loop spans 14 amino acids. Germline CDR1 reads MNHNS; CDR2 reads SASEGT. V lost 5 bases and J lost 3, with 14 bases in between.

As concerns this clonotype: Since the CDR3 does not end with the conserved phenylalanine or tryptophan, this likely comes from a read error. Because the CDR3's place on the DNA is in doubt, the DNA is left out and the CDR3 is given as listed by TCRdb. The rearrangement joins TRBV6-5 to TRBJ2-7; the tabulated D call, TRBD1, remains unverified against the DNA. Germline V CDR1 and CDR2: MNHEY, SVGAGI. The CDR3 is 16 residues long, counting both termini. CDR3 amino acids: CASSYSGGYRILRAVL.

This clonotype was detected many times. The chain uses TRBV20-1 and TRBJ2-2; D is unclear. The germline V gene has CDR1 DFQATT and CDR2 SNEGSKA (reference sequence). Trimming shortened V by 1 base and J by 0 bases, and 15 bases separated the two germline ends. The CDR3 contains 17 residues. The CDR3 DNA is TGCAGTGCTAGAGCCCTATCCGGTCCCTCGAACACCGGGGAGCTGTTTTTT. Amino acid sequence: CSARALSGPSNTGELFF.

This clonotype occurred a few times. This chain uses TRBV20-1 with TRBJ1-2, with D possibly being TRBD1 (5 bases). The CDR3 loop spans 14 amino acids. Trimming left V 2 bases short and J 3 bases short, with 13 bases between. Per germline, CDR1 DFQATT and CDR2 SNEGSKA (reference sequence). CDR3 sequence reads: CSARPPGRYYGYTF. The CDR3 DNA follows: TGCAGTGCTAGACCCCCAGGGCGCTACTATGGCTACACCTTC.

The J gene is TRBJ2-7, the V gene TRBV12-3 or TRBV12-4, with D tentatively TRBD2 (5 bases). The CDR3 is 13 residues long. V lost 2 bases and J lost 4, with 9 bases in between. The CDR3 DNA reads as TGTGCCAGCAGTTTATCTCGGAGGTACGAGCAGTACTTC. Its protein is CASSLSRRYEQYF.

This clonotype has at least ten counts. The rearrangement joins TRBV6-5 to TRBJ1-4; D gene unclear. CDR1 is MNHEY, CDR2 SVGAGI, per germline. The CDR3 contains 15 residues. V lost 0 bases and J lost 8, with 13 bases in between. In DNA, the CDR3 is TGTGCCAGCAGTTACTCGAGGGCAGTAGCGGAAAAACTGTTTTTT. Amino acids: CASSYSRAVAEKLFF.

The chain uses TRBV4-3 and TRBJ2-1; D is ambiguous. Trimming stripped 4 bases from V and 3 bases from J, with 10 bases between. The CDR3 sequence is 14 residues long. CDR1 is LGHNA and CDR2 is YSLEER in the germline V gene. CDR3 amino acids: CASSRARGYNEQFF. The CDR3 DNA reads TGCGCCAGCAGCCGAGCCCGTGGCTACAATGAGCAGTTCTTC.

This clonotype was detected only a few times. V is TRBV24-1 and J is TRBJ2-3; D uncertain. Germline CDR1 KGHDR, CDR2 SFDVKD. V was trimmed by 8 bases and J by 2 bases, leaving 10 bases between them. The CDR3 has 13 amino acids. The CDR3 sequence: CATKGQNTDTQYF. For the CDR3, the DNA is TGTGCCACCAAAGGTCAGAACACAGATACGCAGTATTTT.

This clonotype came up many times. This sequence joins TRBV2 and TRBJ1-1; D uncertain. CDR1 SNHLY and CDR2 FYNNEI come from the germline V gene. With 7 bases removed from V and 2 bases from J, the gap between germline ends came to 14 bases. The CDR3 totals 14 residues. The CDR3 DNA reads TGTGCCAGCAACAATAGGGTTGTAAACACTGAAGCTTTCTTT. Translation: CASNNRVVNTEAFF.

In this sample, this clonotype turned up many times. The chain joins TRBV7-9 to TRBJ2-7; TRBD1 might be the D (7 bases). V gave up 5 bases and J gave up 0 bases, with 14 bases separating them. The length of the CDR3 is 15 residues. Germline-derived CDR1 and CDR2 are SEHNR and FQNEAQ (reference sequence). The CDR3 DNA reads as TGTGCCAGCAGCGGAGGGGACAGAGCCTCCTACGAGCAGTACTTC. As protein: CASSGGDRASYEQYF.

The chain employs TRBV9 and TRBJ1-1, with 8 bases lining up with TRBD1. Germline-derived CDR1 and CDR2 are SGDLS and YYNGEE. The CDR3 runs 13 residues. V shed 0 bases, J shed 9 bases, and the junction held 4 bases outside the gene matches. CDR3 region: CASSVGGQGKAFF. CDR3 DNA: TGTGCCAGCAGCGTAGGTGGACAGGGAAAAGCTTTCTTT.

The chain has TRBV29-1 and TRBJ1-6, with 10 nucleotides matching TRBD1. This CDR3 has 13 amino acids. The V gene end was trimmed by 4 bases and the J gene end by 6 bases; junction bases not matched to a gene: 0. Germline V lookup: CDR1 SQVTM, CDR2 ANQGSEA. Written as DNA, the CDR3 is TGCAGCGTTGGGACAGGGGGTAATTCACCCCTCCACTTT. This codes for CSVGTGGNSPLHF.

This clonotype came up many times. The V gene is TRBV27, the J gene TRBJ1-1, with 7 bases aligning to TRBD1. Germline CDR1 is MNHEY and CDR2 is SMNVEV (reference sequence). With 5 bases clipped from V and 4 bases from J, the junction kept 7 bases outside the gene matches. There are 14 residues in the CDR3. The CDR3: CASSPQGVVTEAFF. The CDR3 DNA sequence: TGTGCCAGCAGTCCTCAGGGGGTTGTCACTGAAGCTTTCTTT.

In regard to this clonotype: Possible read error: a much larger clone is one base away. The CDR3 DNA is TGTGCCAGCAGTCCTGGGGGGGTGAGCACAGATACGCGGTATTTT. This encodes CASSPGGVSTDTRYF. V is TRBV7-3 and J is TRBJ2-3; 7 bases agree with TRBD2. Germline assignment: CDR1 SGHTA and CDR2 FQGTGA. The CDR3 runs 15 residues. The variable domain in full, with the rest retrieved from reference TRBV7-3 and TRBJ2-3, is GAGVSQTPSNKVTEKGKYVELRCDPISGHTALYWYRQSLGQGPEFLIYFQGTGAADDSGLPNDRFFAVRPEGSVSTLKIQRTERGDSAVYLCASSPGGVSTDTRYFGPGTRLTVL.

This chain links TRBV6-1 with TRBJ1-2; a weak D match, TRBD1 (6 bases). The CDR3 has 14 amino acids. Germline-derived CDR1 and CDR2 are MNHNS and SASEGT. The V and J ends lost 6 bases and 7 bases respectively, with 18 bases between them. CDR3 sequence: CASSVRGRASGYTF. The CDR3 coding sequence is TGTGCCAGCAGCGTCAGGGGACGGGCTTCTGGCTACACCTTC.

This clonotype was observed many times. The chain couples TRBV5-1 to TRBJ2-2; D call uncertain. Germline V gene lookup returns CDR1 SGHRS and CDR2 YFSETQ. This CDR3 contains 14 residues. Trimming removed 2 bases at V and 3 bases at J, with 8 bases between. CDR3 sequence reads: CASSFRSDTGELFF. DNA of the CDR3: TGCGCCAGCAGCTTTAGGTCCGACACCGGGGAGCTGTTTTTT.

The V call is TRBV20-1, the J call TRBJ2-3, with 8 bases aligning to TRBD2. The CDR3 has 15 residues. Germline CDR1 is DFQATT and CDR2 is SNEGSKA (reference sequence). The ends lost 0 bases at V and 1 base at J; junction bases unmatched: 3. DNA of the CDR3: TGCAGTGCTAGAGACCAAGCGGGGGGCACAGATACGCAGTATTTT. It codes for CSARDQAGGTDTQYF.

This clonotype came up many times. The CDR3 spells CASSLWDRDGYTF. CDR3 nucleotides: TGTGCCAGCAGTTTGTGGGACAGGGATGGCTACACCTTC. This chain links TRBV12-3 or TRBV12-4 with TRBJ1-2; 9 bases are a match to TRBD1. This CDR3 has 13 residues. V shed 3 bases and J 6 bases; nucleotides not matched to a gene: 2.

The chain recombines TRBV7-9 with TRBJ2-1; D not certain. Trimming stripped 4 bases from V and 7 bases from J, with 17 bases between. Germline lookup yields CDR1 SEHNR and CDR2 FQNEAQ (reference sequence). The CDR3 sequence is 15 residues long. For the CDR3, the DNA is TGTGCCAGCAGCTCCCGTGGTGGGCCCCCGAATGAGCAGTTCTTC. Translated, it gives CASSSRGGPPNEQFF.

This clonotype occurred once. A clone one base away is much larger, so this may be a read error. This chain joins TRBV3-1 and TRBJ2-3; the D is unclear. Trimming shortened V by 1 base and J by 6 bases, and 5 bases separated the two germline ends. This CDR3 region has 12 residues. Germline CDR1 and CDR2: LGHDT and YNNKEL (reference sequence). CDR3 amino acids: CASSQVEDTQYF. CDR3 nucleotide sequence: TGTGCCAGCAGCCAAGTGGAGGATACGCAGTATTTT.

The gene calls are TRBV9 and TRBJ2-1; perhaps TRBD1 as D (6 bases). V lost 4 bases, J lost 8 bases, and 13 bases lay in between. This CDR3 is built from 13 residues. CDR1 is SGDLS and CDR2 is YYNGEE in the germline V gene. The CDR3 coding sequence is TGTGCCAGCAGCCCCCAGGGGCGGCATGAGCAGTTCTTC. As protein: CASSPQGRHEQFF.

The chain joins TRBV5-1 to TRBJ1-1; D not certain. This CDR3 has 15 residues. V gave up 0 bases and J gave up 6 bases, with 15 bases separating them. The V gene's germline CDR1 is SGHRS and CDR2 YFSETQ. This chain's CDR3 is CASSLAGSGWAEAFF. The DNA of the CDR3 is TGCGCCAGCAGCTTGGCCGGTTCGGGGTGGGCTGAAGCTTTCTTT.

The chain is built from TRBV24-1 and TRBJ1-1; D remains unclear. The CDR3 has 13 amino acids. Trimming shortened V by 3 bases and J by 5 bases, and 9 bases separated the two germline ends. The V gene's germline CDR1 is KGHDR and CDR2 SFDVKD. CDR3 nucleotides: TGTGCCACCAGTGATACGTGGCGGACTGAAGCTTTCTTT. The encoded protein is CATSDTWRTEAFF.

This clonotype was picked up many times. The chain carries TRBV20-1 and TRBJ2-3; 10 nucleotides match TRBD2. The CDR3 contains 16 residues. V shed 0 bases, J shed 2 bases, and the junction held 5 bases outside the gene matches. Germline-derived CDR1 and CDR2 are DFQATT and SNEGSKA (reference sequence). The CDR3 nucleotides read TGCAGTGCTAGAGAATTAGCGGGGGGCCACACAGATACGCAGTATTTT. This codes for CSARELAGGHTDTQYF.

The gene calls are TRBV25-1 and TRBJ2-7, with 8 bases lining up with TRBD2. Unmatched junction bases numbered 14, after V lost 2 bases and J lost 5 bases. The CDR3 spans 17 residues. Germline V gene data show CDR1 as MGHDK and CDR2 as SYGVNS. The CDR3 sequence: CASSEKFGGGSSNEQYF. CDR3 bases: TGTGCCAGCAGTGAAAAATTCGGCGGGGGGAGTTCGAACGAGCAGTACTTC.

The chain combines TRBV13 with TRBJ2-1, with 9 bases aligning to TRBD2. V lost 5 bases, J lost 9 bases, and 8 bases stayed unmatched. Germline V gene lookup returns CDR1 PRHDT and CDR2 FYEKMQ (reference sequence). This CDR3 is built from 14 residues. The CDR3 here is CASSPPAGGREQFF. CDR3 coding DNA: TGTGCCAGCAGCCCCCCGGCGGGGGGGCGTGAGCAGTTCTTC.

The sample holds many counts of this clonotype. The rearrangement links TRBV28 to TRBJ1-5; D is undetermined. V lost 5 bases to trimming and J lost 5 bases, with 4 bases between them. This CDR3 is 11 amino acids long. In germline, CDR1 is MDHEN, CDR2 SYDVKM. CDR3 nucleotides: TGTGCCAGCAGTCTTGATCAGCCCCAGCATTTT. It yields the protein CASSLDQPQHF.

The chain couples TRBV20-1 to TRBJ1-5; D gene unclear. V was shortened by 0 bases and J by 6 bases, with 15 bases between the two germline ends. Germline CDR1 DFQATT, CDR2 SNEGSKA (reference sequence). This CDR3 is built from 15 residues. Written as DNA, the CDR3 is TGCAGTGCTAGAGACCTACCCCGGTCTACTCAGCCCCAGCATTTT. It translates to CSARDLPRSTQPQHF.